This TCR beta chain was identified during a study of T cell responses to AZD1222 COVID-19 vaccine. The study, taken as a whole, reports: The reported proportion of spike-specific TCRs targeting unmutated variant regions was nearly half.

Measured with immunoSEQ multiplex PCR; TCRdb has only the in-frame clones, and not every one. The sample records about 150,000 clones, around 85% being singletons. This clone was seen a handful of times. Its antigen is not known. Germline CDR1 reads DFQATT; CDR2 reads SNEGSKA (reference sequence). V was cut by 5 bases and J by 6 bases, with 23 bases left in between. The CDR3 has 15 amino acids. This sample comprised peripheral blood, obtained after recovery from COVID-19. The receptor's source is an adult who had recovered from COVID-19. V gene TRBV20-1 combines with J gene TRBJ2-7, with a tentative D call TRBD1 (6 bases). CDR3 in DNA: TGCAGTGCTGGTGCCGTAGACAGGTCCGAGGGCGAGCAGTACTTC. It yields the protein CSAGAVDRSEGEQYF.